This T cell receptor beta chain stems from a study of CD8+ T cells in alopecia areata. Study-level background: Patients received oral tofacitinib, 5 to 10 mg twice daily, for moderate-to-severe alopecia areata. Severity among treated patients was scored by the percentage of scalp area affected. General study results and limits: Researchers reported that TCR sharing among patients proved less clear than in mice, possibly HLA-linked.

Sequencing templates came from extracted RNA that was reverse transcribed into cDNA. The table came from immunoSEQ multiplex PCR; TCRdb's copy has only in-frame clones and leaves some out. This sample yields 100,000 or so clones, of which roughly 60% are seen a single time; roughly 15% belongs to the top ten. A few counts support this clone. Its antigen is currently unknown. Indicated treatment: oral pan-JAK inhibitor, 5-10 mg twice daily. The study team obtained lesional scalp punch biopsies and peripheral blood from alopecia areata patients. This receptor was taken from a human donor with alopecia areata. Sample: CD8+ T cells sorted from blood, taken between weeks 55 and 65, from a patient treated with tofacitinib.

As DNA, the CDR3 is TGTGCCAGCAGCTTGGGAGGGACCGTGACCCAGCATTTT. This codes for CASSLGGTVTQHF. The chain recombines TRBV5-6 with TRBJ1-5; TRBD1 might be the D (5 bases). The CDR3 extends over 13 amino acids. Per germline, CDR1 SGHDT and CDR2 YYEEEE. V was pared by 0 bases and J by 11 bases, with 12 bases between. Full variable domain (outside the CDR3, taken from reference TRBV5-6 and TRBJ1-5): DAGVTQSPTHLIKTRGQQVTLRCSPKSGHDTVSWYQQALGQGPQFIFQYYEEEERQRGNFPDRFSGHQFPNYSSELNVNALLLGDSALYLCASSLGGTVTQHFGDGTRLSIL.